The 18 T cell receptor beta chains below all came from one sample that was sequenced in a study of shared clonotypes between healthy human individuals. This table comes from immunoSEQ multiplex PCR, and its TCRdb copy is limited to in-frame clones, with some not included. The sample holds 950,000 to 1,100,000 clones; approximately 72% are singletons and the top ten take 1.4%. The sequenced sample consisted of memory CD4+ T cells sorted from blood. The subset: CD45RA-negative fraction. The receptor source for this set is a young man in good health.

This clone was counted a single time. The chain employs TRBV7-9 and TRBJ1-2; possible D gene TRBD1, 6 bases. The CDR3 totals 16 residues. V dropped 5 bases and J dropped 2 bases, with 18 bases sitting between them. The germline V gene has CDR1 SEHNR and CDR2 FQNEAQ (reference sequence). The CDR3 DNA reads TGTGCCAGCAGCCGGGCCCAGGCCAGGGGCAACTATGGCTACACCTTC. This gives the protein CASSRAQARGNYGYTF.

The chain joins TRBV5-1 to TRBJ2-1; 8 bases line up with TRBD2. The CDR3 runs 16 residues. Per germline, CDR1 SGHRS and CDR2 YFSETQ. The ends lost 3 bases at V and 5 bases at J; junction bases unmatched: 10. CDR3 protein: CASSSLGGGPNNEQFF. In DNA, the CDR3 is TGCGCCAGCAGCTCCTTAGGCGGGGGGCCCAACAATGAGCAGTTCTTC.

Worth noting for this clone: The junction and the germline gene differ at one end; a read error may be behind it. The same CDR3 also results from other DNA sequences found in this sample. The chain employs TRBV7-7 and TRBJ2-3, with 9 bases aligning to TRBD1. CDR1 and CDR2 (germline): SSHAT, FNYEAQ (reference sequence). The CDR3 extends over 15 amino acids. In DNA form, the CDR3 reads TGTGCTAGCAGCTTAGGGACAGGGTCAACAGATACGCAGTATTTT. This encodes CASSLGTGSTDTQYF.

This clone appeared a few times. The rearrangement links TRBV10-1 to TRBJ1-6; no clear D gene. V dropped 3 bases and J dropped 7 bases, with 7 bases sitting between them. This CDR3 spans 13 amino acids. Germline V gene lookup returns CDR1 WNHNN and CDR2 SYGVQD (reference sequence). CDR3 sequence reads: CASSEQLNSPLHF. CDR3 bases: TGCGCCAGCAGTGAACAGCTCAATTCACCCCTCCACTTT.

CDR3 protein: CASRDPGQEPTEAFF. DNA of the CDR3: TGTGCCAGCAGAGATCCTGGACAGGAGCCCACTGAAGCTTTCTTT. The rearrangement links TRBV2 to TRBJ1-1, with 7 bases that match TRBD1. The V and J ends lost 6 bases and 4 bases, in that order; junction bases with no gene match: 11. CDR1 is SNHLY, CDR2 FYNNEI, per germline. The CDR3 covers 15 residues. Complete variable domain (other parts from reference TRBV2 and TRBJ1-1): EPEVTQTPSHQVTQMGQEVILRCVPISNHLYFYWYRQILGQKVEFLVSFYNNEISEKSEIFDDQFSVERPDGSNFTLKIRSTKLEDSAMYFCASRDPGQEPTEAFFGQGTRLTVV.

J is TRBJ2-7 and V is TRBV7-9; no definite D call. CDR1 SEHNR and CDR2 FQNEAQ come from the germline V gene (reference sequence). This CDR3 is built from 14 residues. V dropped 3 bases and J dropped 7 bases, with 16 bases sitting between them. CDR3: CASSFRTGSEEQYF. CDR3 sequence (DNA): TGTGCCAGCAGCTTCCGCACCGGCTCAGAAGAGCAGTACTTC.

About this clone itself: This may come from a read error, since a much larger clone is one base off. The chain carries TRBV28 and TRBJ2-1; possibly TRBD2 for D (6 bases). The CDR3 spans 14 residues. The germline V gene has CDR1 MDHEN and CDR2 SYDVKM. Trimming removed 3 bases at V and 6 bases at J, with 12 bases between. As DNA, the CDR3 is TGTGCCAGCAGTTTTGCGAGGGACTTCAATGAGCAGTTCTTC. Translating gives CASSFARDFNEQFF.

This chain uses TRBV5-4 with TRBJ2-1, with TRBD2 matching 11 bases. CDR3 length equals 17 residues. Per germline, CDR1 SGHNT and CDR2 YYREEE (reference sequence). The V gene end was trimmed by 5 bases and the J gene end by 7 bases; junction bases not matched to a gene: 14. CDR3 DNA: TGTGCCAGCAGTTACTCTTTACTAGCGGGAGTAGGGAATGAGCAGTTCTTC. It codes for CASSYSLLAGVGNEQFF.

The chain couples TRBV27 to TRBJ2-2; no firm D call. This CDR3 is built from 15 residues. With 3 bases removed from V and 5 bases from J, the gap between germline ends came to 13 bases. The germline gives CDR1 MNHEY, CDR2 SMNVEV (reference sequence). This CDR3 is CASSFWSRNTGELFF. DNA of the CDR3: TGTGCCAGCAGTTTTTGGTCACGAAATACCGGGGAGCTGTTTTTT.

This chain links TRBV28 with TRBJ2-7; D not resolved. This CDR3 spans 12 amino acids. The germline gives CDR1 MDHEN, CDR2 SYDVKM. Trimming removed 4 bases at V and 3 bases at J, with 7 bases between. CDR3: CASSSNSYEQYF. CDR3 bases: TGTGCCAGCAGTTCAAACAGCTACGAGCAGTACTTC.

The chain employs TRBV13 and TRBJ1-2; no clear D. CDR3 length equals 14 residues. Germline V lookup: CDR1 PRHDT, CDR2 FYEKMQ (reference sequence). V lost 5 bases and J lost 7, with 17 bases in between. CDR3 DNA sequence: TGTGCCAGCAGCGGAACTGGCGGCGGTTCTGGCTACACCTTC. It is translated as CASSGTGGGSGYTF.

The V gene is TRBV19, the J gene TRBJ2-7; 8 bases are shared with TRBD2. V lost 3 bases to trimming and J lost 3 bases; unmatched junction nucleotides: 10. Per germline, CDR1 LNHDA and CDR2 SQIVND (reference sequence). The CDR3 spans 16 residues. CDR3 in DNA: TGTGCCAGTAGTATTTCGAAGCTAGCGGGTAGCTACGAGCAGTACTTC. Its translation: CASSISKLAGSYEQYF. The variable domain in full, with the rest retrieved from reference TRBV19 and TRBJ2-7, is DGGITQSPKYLFRKEGQNVTLSCEQNLNHDAMYWYRQDPGQGLRLIYYSQIVNDFQKGDIAEGYSVSREKKESFPLTVTSAQKNPTAFYLCASSISKLAGSYEQYFGPGTRLTVT.

The chain has TRBV11-2 and TRBJ2-7; unclear D gene. The CDR3 length is 15 residues. V gave up 1 base and J gave up 3 bases, with 13 bases separating them. Germline V CDR1 and CDR2: SGHAT, FQNNGV. DNA of the CDR3: TGTGCCAGCAGCTTAGGAGACACGAACAGCTACGAGCAGTACTTC. It translates to CASSLGDTNSYEQYF.

This clone turned up a few times. The rearrangement links TRBV2 to TRBJ1-5; unclear D gene. Germline lookup yields CDR1 SNHLY and CDR2 FYNNEI. V lost 2 bases and J lost 3, with 11 bases in between. The CDR3 length is 15 residues. CDR3 protein: CASSETGSSNQPQHF. DNA of the CDR3: TGTGCCAGCAGTGAAACCGGGTCATCCAATCAGCCCCAGCATTTT.

In its sample, this clone was seen many times. The V call is TRBV28, the J call TRBJ1-3; maybe TRBD1 (6 bases). Germline-derived CDR1 and CDR2 are MDHEN and SYDVKM. The CDR3 is made up of 14 amino acids. V lost 6 bases, J lost 4 bases, and 13 bases lay in between. The CDR3 here is CASRSGGEGNTIYF. In DNA form, the CDR3 reads TGTGCCAGCAGGTCTGGGGGCGAAGGAAACACCATATATTTT.

On this clone itself: Other DNA sequences in this specimen translate into the identical CDR3. The gene calls are TRBV10-3 and TRBJ1-5; no reliable D call. The V gene's germline CDR1 is ENHRY and CDR2 SYGVKD. V dropped 5 bases and J dropped 2 bases, with 7 bases sitting between them. The CDR3 has 13 amino acids. CDR3 amino acids: CAISPDGNQPQHF. The DNA of the CDR3 is TGTGCCATCAGTCCCGATGGCAATCAGCCCCAGCATTTT.

V is TRBV30 and J is TRBJ1-1; TRBD1 agrees at 9 bases. This CDR3 is 18 amino acids long. The V gene's germline CDR1 is GTSNPN and CDR2 SVGIG (reference sequence). With V trimmed by 2 bases and J by 5 bases, 18 bases remained unmatched. In nucleotides, the CDR3 is TGTGCCTGGAGTCCCTACCTCTTTTCTGACAGGGGGGGGACTGAAGCTTTCTTT. This encodes CAWSPYLFSDRGGTEAFF.

The chain is built from TRBV7-9 and TRBJ2-5, with D possibly TRBD1 on 5 matching bases. Germline CDR1 SEHNR, CDR2 FQNEAQ (reference sequence). Trimming took 4 bases from V and 2 from J, leaving 11 bases between them. This CDR3 region has 14 residues. CDR3 in amino acids: CASSWSRVQETQYF. The CDR3 DNA reads TGTGCCAGCAGCTGGAGCAGGGTTCAAGAGACCCAGTACTTC.